The source of this T cell receptor (beta chain) is a study of blood T cells in healthy people across ages. General observations from the study: PBMC samples, being unsorted, prevented any conclusive comparison of naive and antigen-experienced cells. Measured against age, TCR beta diversity per million T cells decreased in a roughly linear manner.

A second PCR of roughly 7 to 11 cycles used a sample-barcoded 5' primer and a J-beta primer mix. Using its own MiXCR run on the 5' RACE reads, TCRdb lists one record per CDR3 protein. This table has 800,000 to 900,000 distinct CDR3 sequences, around two thirds appearing once. Of note for this clonotype: Its antigen remains unidentified.

The CDR3 totals 17 residues. Trimming took 0 bases from V and 8 from J; bases not matched to a gene: 10. Germline V CDR1 and CDR2: LGHDT, YNNKEL (reference sequence). The chain combines TRBV3-1 with TRBJ1-6; TRBD1 aligns across 7 bases. The sequence derives from a man aged 25 to 40 in good health. The sequenced sample was blood. The CDR3 reads CASSQEGSTGYYSPLHF. CDR3 DNA sequence: TGTGCCAGCAGCCAAGAGGGGTCGACAGGGTACTATTCACCCCTCCACTTT. Using reference TRBV3-1 and TRBJ1-6 for the parts outside the CDR3, the full variable domain is DTAVSQTPKYLVTQMGNDKSIKCEQNLGHDTMYWYKQDSKKFLKIMFSYNNKELIINETVPNRFSPKSPDKAHLNLHINSLELGDSAVYFCASSQEGSTGYYSPLHFGNGTRLTVT.